A selection of T cell receptor beta chains follows, all from one sample in a study of T cell repertoires in cytomegalovirus infection. Their recognized antigens are unknown. TCRdb ran MiXCR on the reads and lists one entry per CDR3 protein. This table has 650,000 to 900,000 distinct CDR3 sequences, less than 35% appearing once. This sample comprised cultured CD8+ T cells from PBMCs, obtained from culture after CMV antigen stimulation. The receptor set was obtained from a human donor in good health (CMV status not recorded). Some clones in this sample may be carry-over from other donors' samples. The CDR3 runs from the conserved cysteine through the conserved F or W. Fields, in order: V gene, J gene, D gene, clone size, CDR3 protein, CDR3 DNA. The D gene is left open where the match is weak. Where a row states a size, it is once, few, many or the class of an expanded clone; other rows omit it.

v_call: TRBV7-9; j_call: TRBJ2-1; d_call: NA; clone_size: few; cdr3_aa: CASSLDGLSDEQFF; cdr3_nt: TGTGCCAGCAGCTTAGACGGCCTTAGTGATGAGCAGTTCTTC
v_call: TRBV7-6; j_call: TRBJ1-2; d_call: TRBD1; clone_size: NA; cdr3_aa: CASSTRDRLGFGFTF; cdr3_nt: TGTGCCAGCAGCACCCGGGACAGGCTTGGATTCGGCTTCACCTTC
v_call: TRBV7-6; j_call: TRBJ2-1; d_call: NA; clone_size: NA; cdr3_aa: CASSLSPENNEQFF; cdr3_nt: TGTGCCAGCAGCTTAAGCCCGGAGAACAATGAGCAGTTCTTC
v_call: TRBV28; j_call: TRBJ1-2; d_call: TRBD1; clone_size: NA; cdr3_aa: CASSFIRDRVYGYTF; cdr3_nt: TGTGCCAGCAGTTTTATTAGGGACAGGGTGTATGGCTACACCTTC
v_call: TRBV7-3; j_call: TRBJ1-2; d_call: TRBD1; clone_size: NA; cdr3_aa: CASSLPGTGSVYGFTF; cdr3_nt: TGTGCCAGCAGCTTACCCGGGACAGGGAGTGTCTATGGCTTCACCTTC
v_call: TRBV27; j_call: TRBJ1-6; d_call: NA; clone_size: few; cdr3_aa: CASSQQDPYNSPLHF; cdr3_nt: TGTGCCAGCAGTCAACAGGATCCCTATAATTCACCCCTCCACTTT
v_call: TRBV27; j_call: TRBJ2-1; d_call: TRBD2; clone_size: NA; cdr3_aa: CASSPRSGLAGGPLNEQFF; cdr3_nt: TGTGCCAGCAGTCCTCGGTCCGGACTAGCGGGGGGGCCGCTCAATGAGCAGTTCTTC
v_call: TRBV7-8; j_call: TRBJ2-1; d_call: TRBD2; clone_size: NA; cdr3_aa: CASSFRRGGGKPDNEQFF; cdr3_nt: TGTGCCAGCAGCTTCAGGCGGGGGGGCGGTAAGCCCGACAATGAGCAGTTCTTC
v_call: TRBV7-9; j_call: TRBJ2-5; d_call: NA; clone_size: many; cdr3_aa: CASSFPGAQETQYF; cdr3_nt: TGTGCCAGCAGCTTCCCCGGGGCCCAAGAGACCCAGTACTTC
v_call: TRBV7-8; j_call: TRBJ2-5; d_call: NA; clone_size: many; cdr3_aa: CASSLSGGVETQYF; cdr3_nt: TGTGCCAGCAGCTTATCAGGAGGGGTAGAGACCCAGTACTTC
v_call: TRBV28; j_call: TRBJ2-1; d_call: NA; clone_size: NA; cdr3_aa: CANSLARYYEQFF; cdr3_nt: TGTGCCAACAGTTTGGCCAGATATTATGAGCAGTTCTTC
v_call: TRBV7-9; j_call: TRBJ1-1; d_call: TRBD1; clone_size: few; cdr3_aa: CASSLVTGDTEAFF; cdr3_nt: TGTGCCAGCAGCTTAGTCACAGGGGACACTGAAGCTTTCTTT
v_call: TRBV7-3; j_call: TRBJ2-5; d_call: TRBD1; clone_size: NA; cdr3_aa: CASSLALTGTGIRETQYF; cdr3_nt: TGTGCCAGCAGCTTAGCCCTCACCGGGACAGGTATACGGGAGACCCAGTACTTC
v_call: TRBV7-2; j_call: TRBJ1-2; d_call: TRBD1; clone_size: many; cdr3_aa: CASSSGTAGYGYTF; cdr3_nt: TGTGCCAGCAGCAGCGGGACAGCCGGATATGGCTACACCTTC
v_call: TRBV28; j_call: TRBJ1-4; d_call: NA; clone_size: NA; cdr3_aa: CASSLILHGGSEKLFF; cdr3_nt: TGTGCCAGCAGTCTAATCTTACACGGGGGGAGTGAAAAACTGTTTTTT
v_call: TRBV7-2; j_call: TRBJ2-3; d_call: NA; clone_size: few; cdr3_aa: CASSLAPAPEVDTQYF; cdr3_nt: TGTGCCAGCAGCTTAGCCCCCGCCCCGGAGGTAGATACGCAGTATTTT
v_call: TRBV7-8; j_call: TRBJ1-5; d_call: TRBD1; clone_size: NA; cdr3_aa: CASSAYRGPNQPQHF; cdr3_nt: TGTGCCAGCAGCGCTTACAGGGGGCCCAATCAGCCCCAGCATTTT
v_call: TRBV7-6; j_call: TRBJ2-2; d_call: NA; clone_size: few; cdr3_aa: CASSWGPPSTGELFF; cdr3_nt: TGTGCCAGCAGCTGGGGACCGCCATCCACCGGGGAGCTGTTTTTT
v_call: TRBV5-8; j_call: TRBJ1-3; d_call: TRBD1; clone_size: NA; cdr3_aa: CASSPPGQGFRDTIYF; cdr3_nt: TGTGCCAGCAGCCCCCCCGGACAGGGTTTTAGGGACACCATATATTTT
v_call: TRBV7-9; j_call: TRBJ1-4; d_call: NA; clone_size: NA; cdr3_aa: CASSPVRGGLPTNEKLFF; cdr3_nt: TGTGCCAGCAGCCCAGTGAGAGGGGGTCTTCCAACTAATGAAAAACTGTTTTTT
v_call: TRBV27; j_call: TRBJ2-1; d_call: TRBD1; clone_size: few; cdr3_aa: CASSFDRASYNEQFF; cdr3_nt: TGTGCCAGCAGTTTCGACAGGGCCTCCTACAATGAGCAGTTCTTC
v_call: TRBV24-1; j_call: TRBJ2-2; d_call: NA; clone_size: NA; cdr3_aa: CATSERGTKTGELFF; cdr3_nt: TGTGCCACCAGTGAAAGAGGGACAAAGACCGGGGAGCTGTTTTTT
v_call: TRBV11-2; j_call: TRBJ1-1; d_call: NA; clone_size: few; cdr3_aa: CASSLGGRPLFF; cdr3_nt: TGTGCCAGCAGCTTAGGGGGCAGGCCACTCTTTTTT
v_call: TRBV20-1; j_call: TRBJ2-1; d_call: TRBD2; clone_size: NA; cdr3_aa: CSASRRGNYNEQFF; cdr3_nt: TGCAGTGCTAGTAGGCGGGGGAACTACAATGAGCAGTTCTTC
v_call: TRBV7-2; j_call: TRBJ1-1; d_call: NA; clone_size: many; cdr3_aa: CASSLGVTGNTEAFF; cdr3_nt: TGTGCCAGCAGCTTAGGGGTAACAGGGAACACTGAAGCTTTCTTT
v_call: TRBV6-5; j_call: TRBJ2-5; d_call: NA; clone_size: few; cdr3_aa: CASSLLLTDFQETQYF; cdr3_nt: TGTGCCAGCAGTTTATTACTGACAGATTTTCAAGAGACCCAGTACTTC
v_call: TRBV11-2; j_call: TRBJ2-4; d_call: TRBD2; clone_size: NA; cdr3_aa: CASRPGWGGKNIQYF; cdr3_nt: TGTGCCAGCAGGCCCGGTTGGGGGGGAAAAAACATTCAGTACTTC
v_call: TRBV5-4; j_call: TRBJ2-3; d_call: NA; clone_size: NA; cdr3_aa: CASSFELTSWDTQYF; cdr3_nt: TGTGCCAGCAGCTTTGAATTAACTAGTTGGGATACGCAGTATTTT
v_call: TRBV7-6; j_call: TRBJ1-4; d_call: NA; clone_size: few; cdr3_aa: CASSFPDSSQGLFF; cdr3_nt: TGTGCCAGCAGCTTTCCCGACAGTTCCCAGGGACTGTTTTTT
v_call: TRBV12-3/TRBV12-4; j_call: TRBJ1-5; d_call: NA; clone_size: NA; cdr3_aa: CASSPDGLPQHF; cdr3_nt: TGTGCCAGCAGTCCGGACGGCCTTCCCCAGCATTTT
v_call: TRBV6-6; j_call: TRBJ1-4; d_call: NA; clone_size: NA; cdr3_aa: CASSYWDLGGATNEKLFF; cdr3_nt: TGTGCCAGCAGTTACTGGGATCTTGGGGGTGCAACTAATGAAAAACTGTTTTTT
v_call: TRBV7-6; j_call: TRBJ1-6; d_call: TRBD1; clone_size: many; cdr3_aa: CASSLEQGYHNSPLHF; cdr3_nt: TGTGCCAGCAGCTTAGAACAGGGGTATCATAATTCACCCCTCCACTTT
v_call: TRBV23-1; j_call: TRBJ2-7; d_call: NA; clone_size: NA; cdr3_aa: CASSQDSLLGYEQYF; cdr3_nt: TGCGCCAGCAGTCAGGATAGTTTATTGGGGTACGAGCAGTACTTC
v_call: TRBV2; j_call: TRBJ2-1; d_call: TRBD2; clone_size: NA; cdr3_aa: CASSEVSGGFDEQFF; cdr3_nt: TGTGCCAGCAGTGAAGTCAGCGGGGGGTTCGATGAGCAGTTCTTC
v_call: TRBV27; j_call: TRBJ2-7; d_call: TRBD1; clone_size: few; cdr3_aa: CASSLGTVVVEQYF; cdr3_nt: TGTGCCAGCAGTTTGGGGACAGTGGTCGTCGAGCAGTACTTC
v_call: TRBV11-1; j_call: TRBJ2-1; d_call: NA; clone_size: NA; cdr3_aa: CANSSPSYNEQFF; cdr3_nt: TGTGCCAACAGCTCGCCGTCCTACAATGAGCAGTTCTTC
v_call: TRBV20-1; j_call: TRBJ1-5; d_call: NA; clone_size: few; cdr3_aa: CSARSLWAAESQPQHF; cdr3_nt: TGCAGTGCTAGGAGCCTTTGGGCGGCTGAGAGTCAGCCCCAGCATTTT
v_call: TRBV7-6; j_call: TRBJ2-3; d_call: TRBD2; clone_size: many; cdr3_aa: CASSSNPTPLAEGADTQYF; cdr3_nt: TGTGCCAGCAGCTCAAACCCGACCCCACTAGCGGAGGGGGCAGATACGCAGTATTTT
v_call: TRBV2; j_call: TRBJ1-6; d_call: NA; clone_size: NA; cdr3_aa: CASSASRDDYNSPLHF; cdr3_nt: TGTGCCAGCAGTGCCTCCCGGGACGACTATAATTCACCCCTCCACTTT
v_call: TRBV7-6; j_call: TRBJ1-2; d_call: NA; clone_size: NA; cdr3_aa: CASSLGVGVYGYTF; cdr3_nt: TGTGCCAGCAGCTTGGGTGTCGGGGTCTATGGCTACACCTTC
v_call: TRBV9; j_call: TRBJ2-6; d_call: TRBD1; clone_size: NA; cdr3_aa: CASSVARGRQGETSGANVLTF; cdr3_nt: TGTGCCAGCAGCGTAGCTAGAGGGCGACAGGGGGAAACCTCTGGGGCCAACGTCCTGACTTTC
v_call: TRBV11-3; j_call: TRBJ1-4; d_call: NA; clone_size: few; cdr3_aa: CASSQAGGTDEKLFF; cdr3_nt: TGTGCCAGCAGCCAAGCAGGTGGGACGGACGAAAAACTGTTTTTT
v_call: TRBV4-1; j_call: TRBJ2-1; d_call: NA; clone_size: NA; cdr3_aa: CASSQDLRGAENEQFF; cdr3_nt: TGCGCCAGCAGCCAAGATCTTCGCGGGGCAGAGAATGAGCAGTTCTTC
v_call: TRBV25-1; j_call: TRBJ1-2; d_call: NA; clone_size: NA; cdr3_aa: CASKSGSLSTF; cdr3_nt: TGTGCCAGCAAATCAGGGAGCCTTAGCACCTTC
v_call: TRBV7-8; j_call: TRBJ2-4; d_call: NA; clone_size: many; cdr3_aa: CASSHSGLKSEDIQYF; cdr3_nt: TGTGCCAGCAGCCATTCGGGACTTAAATCGGAGGACATTCAGTACTTC
v_call: TRBV18; j_call: TRBJ1-5; d_call: NA; clone_size: NA; cdr3_aa: CASSPPGTALNQPQHF; cdr3_nt: TGTGCCAGCTCACCACCCGGGACCGCGCTTAATCAGCCCCAGCATTTT